The rows below give T cell receptor beta chains drawn from one sample of a study of T cell repertoires in cytomegalovirus infection. Each CDR3 protein gets one entry after TCRdb re-called the reads with MiXCR. The sample records 250,000 to 350,000 distinct CDR3 sequences, about 26% being singletons. The sequenced sample was PBMCs. These receptors originate from a human donor in good health (CMV status not recorded). Some clones in this sample may be carry-over from other donors' samples. Both conserved end residues are part of each CDR3. A D gene is named only where the DNA matches it firmly. Clone size is shown for a subset of rows, as once, few, many or a class of expanded clone.

j_gene: TRBJ2-7
d_gene: NA
v_gene: TRBV14
len: 13
abundance: NA
CDR3aa: CASSQDTSYEQYF
CDR3nt: TGTGCCAGCAGCCAGGACACCTCCTACGAGCAGTACTTC

j_gene: TRBJ1-5
d_gene: TRBD1
v_gene: TRBV12-3/TRBV12-4
len: 15
abundance: many
CDR3aa: CASNSNGAGGQPQHF
CDR3nt: TGTGCCAGCAATTCTAACGGGGCAGGGGGACAGCCCCAGCATTTT

j_gene: TRBJ1-1
d_gene: NA
v_gene: TRBV20-1
len: 13
abundance: NA
CDR3aa: CSAVRQLNTEAFF
CDR3nt: TGCAGTGCTGTCAGACAATTAAACACTGAAGCTTTCTTT

j_gene: TRBJ2-5
d_gene: NA
v_gene: TRBV2
len: 13
abundance: NA
CDR3aa: CASSPTEGETQYF
CDR3nt: TGTGCCAGCAGTCCGACCGAGGGGGAGACCCAGTACTTC

j_gene: TRBJ1-1
d_gene: NA
v_gene: TRBV28
len: 14
abundance: few
CDR3aa: CASSLFLGDTEAFF
CDR3nt: TGTGCCAGCAGTTTATTTCTGGGGGACACTGAAGCTTTCTTT

j_gene: TRBJ2-3
d_gene: TRBD1
v_gene: TRBV29-1
len: 13
abundance: few
CDR3aa: CSADNRGTDTQYF
CDR3nt: TGCAGCGCTGACAACAGGGGGACAGATACGCAGTATTTT

j_gene: TRBJ1-5
d_gene: NA
v_gene: TRBV5-6
len: 15
abundance: few
CDR3aa: CASSMGTELRQPQHF
CDR3nt: TGTGCCAGCAGCATGGGTACAGAGCTGAGACAGCCCCAGCATTTT

j_gene: TRBJ2-1
d_gene: NA
v_gene: TRBV6-1
len: 14
abundance: few
CDR3aa: CASSEVAGQNEQFF
CDR3nt: TGTGCCAGCAGTGAAGTAGCGGGACAGAATGAGCAGTTCTTC

j_gene: TRBJ2-7
d_gene: NA
v_gene: TRBV29-1
len: 14
abundance: NA
CDR3aa: CSVVSSRDPLEQYF
CDR3nt: TGCAGCGTTGTATCCTCCAGGGATCCGCTCGAGCAGTACTTC

j_gene: TRBJ2-1
d_gene: TRBD1
v_gene: TRBV29-1
len: 15
abundance: few
CDR3aa: CSVDIDRASYNEQFF
CDR3nt: TGCAGCGTTGACATCGACAGGGCTAGCTACAATGAGCAGTTCTTC

j_gene: TRBJ1-5
d_gene: TRBD1
v_gene: TRBV10-2
len: 14
abundance: few
CDR3aa: CASSEGGGNQPQHF
CDR3nt: TGCGCCAGCAGTGAAGGGGGCGGCAATCAGCCCCAGCATTTT

j_gene: TRBJ2-2
d_gene: TRBD2
v_gene: TRBV5-4
len: 16
abundance: once
CDR3aa: CASSFLAGGNTGELFF
CDR3nt: TGTGCCAGCAGCTTCCTCGCGGGAGGCAACACCGGGGAGCTGTTTTTT

j_gene: TRBJ1-1
d_gene: NA
v_gene: TRBV9
len: 13
abundance: NA
CDR3aa: CASSLDGGQKAFF
CDR3nt: TGTGCCAGCAGCTTAGACGGGGGCCAGAAAGCTTTCTTT

j_gene: TRBJ1-2
d_gene: NA
v_gene: TRBV29-1
len: 13
abundance: many
CDR3aa: CSVVPQGITGYTF
CDR3nt: TGCAGCGTTGTTCCACAGGGTATCACAGGCTACACCTTC

j_gene: TRBJ2-1
d_gene: NA
v_gene: TRBV7-2
len: 15
abundance: many
CDR3aa: CASSLWVGANNEQFF
CDR3nt: TGTGCCAGCAGCCTGTGGGTCGGCGCAAACAATGAGCAGTTCTTC

j_gene: TRBJ2-1
d_gene: NA
v_gene: TRBV6-4
len: 15
abundance: NA
CDR3aa: CASSGADGVTNEQFF
CDR3nt: TGTGCCAGCAGTGGGGCGGACGGGGTCACCAATGAGCAGTTCTTC

j_gene: TRBJ2-5
d_gene: NA
v_gene: TRBV7-6
len: 15
abundance: few
CDR3aa: CASSPKLAELSAQYF
CDR3nt: TGTGCCAGCAGCCCCAAACTAGCCGAGCTCTCCGCCCAGTACTTC

j_gene: TRBJ1-6
d_gene: TRBD1
v_gene: TRBV7-2
len: 17
abundance: few
CDR3aa: CASSFTGAGSYNSPLHF
CDR3nt: TGTGCCAGCAGCTTTACAGGGGCAGGCTCCTATAATTCACCCCTCCACTTT

j_gene: TRBJ2-1
d_gene: TRBD2
v_gene: TRBV7-9
len: 15
abundance: NA
CDR3aa: CASSLRAGSRNEQFF
CDR3nt: TGTGCCAGCAGCTTAAGAGCGGGATCTCGGAATGAGCAGTTCTTC

j_gene: TRBJ2-1
d_gene: NA
v_gene: TRBV5-4
len: 14
abundance: NA
CDR3aa: CASSLAMDQGEQFF
CDR3nt: TGTGCCAGCAGCTTGGCCATGGACCAAGGGGAGCAGTTCTTC

j_gene: TRBJ1-1
d_gene: NA
v_gene: TRBV14
len: 15
abundance: many
CDR3aa: CASSQDPAGRAEAFF
CDR3nt: TGTGCCAGCAGCCAAGATCCGGCAGGGAGGGCTGAAGCTTTCTTT

j_gene: TRBJ2-4
d_gene: NA
v_gene: TRBV7-2
len: 14
abundance: many
CDR3aa: CASSLWGAKNIQYF
CDR3nt: TGTGCCAGCAGCTTATGGGGGGCCAAAAACATTCAGTACTTC

j_gene: TRBJ1-2
d_gene: NA
v_gene: TRBV7-2
len: 15
abundance: many
CDR3aa: CASSLRQADVSGYTF
CDR3nt: TGTGCCAGCAGCTTACGACAGGCAGATGTTAGTGGCTACACCTTC

j_gene: TRBJ1-4
d_gene: TRBD1
v_gene: TRBV7-2
len: 15
abundance: many
CDR3aa: CASSSNRGFNEKLFF
CDR3nt: TGTGCCAGCAGCTCGAACAGGGGATTTAATGAAAAACTGTTTTTT

j_gene: TRBJ1-6
d_gene: NA
v_gene: TRBV7-2
len: 13
abundance: NA
CDR3aa: CASSTAQGTPLHF
CDR3nt: TGTGCCAGCAGCACCGCCCAGGGCACACCCCTCCACTTT

j_gene: TRBJ1-5
d_gene: TRBD1
v_gene: TRBV3-1
len: 16
abundance: NA
CDR3aa: CASSQYQGASNQPQHF
CDR3nt: TGTGCCAGCAGCCAGTATCAGGGGGCAAGCAATCAGCCCCAGCATTTT

j_gene: TRBJ1-5
d_gene: NA
v_gene: TRBV6-1
len: 17
abundance: few
CDR3aa: CASRLLMGRISNQPQHF
CDR3nt: TGTGCCAGCAGACTACTGATGGGCAGGATTAGCAATCAGCCCCAGCATTTT

j_gene: TRBJ2-7
d_gene: NA
v_gene: TRBV12-3/TRBV12-4
len: 14
abundance: many
CDR3aa: CASSPTGHGYEQYF
CDR3nt: TGTGCCAGCAGTCCCACGGGACATGGGTACGAGCAGTACTTC

j_gene: TRBJ2-7
d_gene: NA
v_gene: TRBV7-2
len: 13
abundance: many
CDR3aa: CASSLIAGVEQYF
CDR3nt: TGTGCCAGCAGCTTAATCGCCGGGGTCGAGCAGTACTTC

j_gene: TRBJ2-7
d_gene: NA
v_gene: TRBV7-2
len: 14
abundance: few
CDR3aa: CASSYIGGVDEQYF
CDR3nt: TGTGCCAGCAGCTATATTGGCGGGGTCGACGAGCAGTACTTC

j_gene: TRBJ2-3
d_gene: TRBD2
v_gene: TRBV19
len: 14
abundance: once
CDR3aa: CASSTGGPADTQYF
CDR3nt: TGTGCCAGTAGTACGGGAGGGCCTGCAGATACGCAGTATTTT

j_gene: TRBJ2-1
d_gene: NA
v_gene: TRBV19
len: 17
abundance: few
CDR3aa: CASSSVSGTPNDNEQFF
CDR3nt: TGTGCCAGTAGTTCTGTCTCCGGGACGCCCAACGACAATGAGCAGTTCTTC

j_gene: TRBJ2-3
d_gene: NA
v_gene: TRBV7-2
len: 15
abundance: many
CDR3aa: CASSLLQGREDTQYF
CDR3nt: TGTGCCAGCAGCTTATTGCAGGGCCGTGAAGATACGCAGTATTTT

j_gene: TRBJ2-6
d_gene: TRBD1
v_gene: TRBV7-2
len: 18
abundance: NA
CDR3aa: CASSLADRRSSGANVLTF
CDR3nt: TGTGCCAGCAGCTTAGCGGACAGGCGAAGCTCTGGGGCCAACGTCCTGACTTTC

j_gene: TRBJ1-5
d_gene: NA
v_gene: TRBV7-2
len: 14
abundance: many
CDR3aa: CASSPRGVVQPQHF
CDR3nt: TGTGCCAGCAGCCCCCGCGGGGTAGTTCAGCCCCAGCATTTT

j_gene: TRBJ1-2
d_gene: TRBD1
v_gene: TRBV7-2
len: 13
abundance: many
CDR3aa: CASSPRTGGHYTF
CDR3nt: TGTGCCAGCAGCCCACGGACAGGGGGCCACTACACCTTC

j_gene: TRBJ1-1
d_gene: NA
v_gene: TRBV28
len: 12
abundance: NA
CDR3aa: CASSTGPLRAFF
CDR3nt: TGTGCCAGCAGTACCGGACCGCTTAGGGCTTTCTTT

j_gene: TRBJ2-1
d_gene: NA
v_gene: TRBV4-3
len: 13
abundance: few
CDR3aa: CASSQDYGVQQFF
CDR3nt: TGCGCCAGCAGCCAAGATTACGGAGTTCAGCAGTTCTTC

j_gene: TRBJ2-3
d_gene: TRBD1
v_gene: TRBV20-1
len: 12
abundance: few
CDR3aa: CSAKTGADTQYF
CDR3nt: TGCAGTGCTAAGACAGGGGCAGATACGCAGTATTTT

j_gene: TRBJ1-1
d_gene: NA
v_gene: TRBV11-2
len: 12
abundance: NA
CDR3aa: CASSLGVAEAFF
CDR3nt: TGTGCCAGCAGTTTGGGGGTGGCTGAAGCTTTCTTT

j_gene: TRBJ2-3
d_gene: TRBD2
v_gene: TRBV29-1
len: 14
abundance: few
CDR3aa: CSVVPSGSEDTQYF
CDR3nt: TGCAGCGTTGTTCCTAGCGGGAGTGAAGATACGCAGTATTTT

j_gene: TRBJ1-1
d_gene: NA
v_gene: TRBV6-2/TRBV6-3
len: 12
abundance: few
CDR3aa: CASSYPKVEAFF
CDR3nt: TGTGCCAGCAGTTACCCGAAGGTTGAAGCTTTCTTT

j_gene: TRBJ1-2
d_gene: TRBD1
v_gene: TRBV5-4
len: 14
abundance: NA
CDR3aa: CASSTTGGIYGYTF
CDR3nt: TGTGCCAGCAGCACGACAGGGGGTATCTATGGCTACACCTTC

j_gene: TRBJ2-5
d_gene: NA
v_gene: TRBV20-1
len: 14
abundance: NA
CDR3aa: CSASSSRSQETQYF
CDR3nt: TGCAGTGCTAGCTCTAGCCGATCTCAAGAGACCCAGTACTTC

j_gene: TRBJ2-2
d_gene: NA
v_gene: TRBV7-9
len: 16
abundance: NA
CDR3aa: CASSFYARGNTGELFF
CDR3nt: TGTGCCAGCAGCTTCTATGCTAGAGGGAACACCGGGGAGCTGTTTTTT

j_gene: TRBJ1-1
d_gene: NA
v_gene: TRBV30
len: 12
abundance: few
CDR3aa: CAWSGSRAEAFF
CDR3nt: TGTGCCTGGAGTGGTTCGCGGGCTGAAGCTTTCTTT

j_gene: TRBJ1-1
d_gene: NA
v_gene: TRBV6-2/TRBV6-3
len: 19
abundance: few
CDR3aa: CASSYHSGRQGLRDTEAFF
CDR3nt: TGTGCCAGCAGTTATCATTCGGGTCGACAAGGACTGAGGGACACTGAAGCTTTCTTT

j_gene: TRBJ2-2
d_gene: TRBD2
v_gene: TRBV11-2
len: 16
abundance: NA
CDR3aa: CASSLRAGGNTGELFF
CDR3nt: TGTGCCAGCAGCTTAAGAGCGGGAGGGAACACCGGGGAGCTGTTTTTT

j_gene: TRBJ2-1
d_gene: NA
v_gene: TRBV19
len: 16
abundance: NA
CDR3aa: CASSPIRDLKYNEQFF
CDR3nt: TGTGCCAGTAGCCCGATCCGGGATTTGAAGTACAATGAGCAGTTCTTC

j_gene: TRBJ2-7
d_gene: TRBD1
v_gene: TRBV9
len: 14
abundance: NA
CDR3aa: CASSVEGQGNEQYF
CDR3nt: TGTGCCAGCAGCGTAGAGGGACAGGGCAACGAGCAGTACTTC